The clone carrying this T cell receptor (beta chain) was seen only a few times. Its antigen is unknown. These data originate in a study of T-cell reconstitution after alpha-beta-depleted transplantation in children. The study, taken as a whole, reports: Approximately two months post-transplant, alpha-beta T cells reportedly originated from several hundred expanded graft clones. One year after transplant, T-cell counts and diversity came mostly from newly produced T cells.

The TCRbeta library was prepared with unique molecular identifiers. TCRdb analysed the PCR reads with MiXCR anew, one entry per CDR3 protein. The sample has around 960,000 distinct CDR3 sequences, roughly 31% seen once. CDR3 length: 12 residues. Germline V gene sequence: CDR1 SSHAT, CDR2 FNYEAQ (reference sequence). The J gene is TRBJ2-7, the V gene TRBV7-7, with D perhaps TRBD1 (6 bases). This clonotype originated in a boy under two years old who had a stem cell transplant for SCID, so the T cells may come from the graft donor. This sample comprised PBMCs, mostly from graft donor cells, obtained 360 days after TCRalphabeta/CD19-depleted stem cell transplant. The CDR3 DNA is TGTGTGAACAGGGCAAGCTCCTACGAGCAGTACTTC. It is translated as CVNRASSYEQYF.